This T cell receptor beta chain appears in the sequencing data of a study of CD4+ T cells in melanoma. Study-level points and caveats: In melanoma, neoantigen-specific CD4+ T cells reportedly differed in differentiation state. A reported correlation linked neoantigen-specific CD4+ T cells to CD8+, macrophage and B cell function.

V was clipped by 0 bases and J by 7 bases; unmatched bases: 9. Per the germline V gene, CDR1 is SGHDN and CDR2 is FVKESK. The length of the CDR3 is 16 residues. With regard to this clone: Its antigen is unknown.

Sequenced by immunoSEQ multiplex PCR; TCRdb stores in-frame clones only, minus some. The table shows around 100,000 clones, with about 92% occurring only once. This chain joins TRBV14 and TRBJ2-7, with 10 positions matching TRBD1. Source material: peripheral blood. This TCR was recovered from a human donor with melanoma. This chain's CDR3 is CASSQDLTGGRWEQYF. In DNA form, the CDR3 reads TGTGCCAGCAGCCAAGATCTGACAGGGGGCCGGTGGGAGCAGTACTTC.